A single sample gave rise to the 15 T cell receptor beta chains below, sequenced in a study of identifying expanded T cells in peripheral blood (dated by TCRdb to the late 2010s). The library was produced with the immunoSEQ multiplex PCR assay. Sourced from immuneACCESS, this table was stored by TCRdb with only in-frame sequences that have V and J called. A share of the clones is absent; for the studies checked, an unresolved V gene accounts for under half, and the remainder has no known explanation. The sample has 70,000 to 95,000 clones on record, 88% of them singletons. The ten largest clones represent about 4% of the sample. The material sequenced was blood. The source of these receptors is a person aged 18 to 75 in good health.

This CDR3 reads CATSRESTYEQYF. In DNA, the CDR3 is TGTGCCACCAGCAGAGAATCCACCTACGAGCAGTACTTC. The chain joins TRBV15 to TRBJ2-7; D gene ambiguous. CDR3 size: 13 residues. V shed 0 bases and J shed 2 bases, with 5 bases lying between them. Germline V gives CDR1 LNHNV, CDR2 YYDKDF (reference sequence).

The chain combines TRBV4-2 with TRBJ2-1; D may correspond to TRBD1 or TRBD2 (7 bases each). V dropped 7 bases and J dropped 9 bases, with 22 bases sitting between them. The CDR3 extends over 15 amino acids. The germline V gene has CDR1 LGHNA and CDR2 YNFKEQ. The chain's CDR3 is CASTPRGRGRAEQFF. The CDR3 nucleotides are TGTGCCAGCACCCCCAGGGGGAGGGGTCGGGCTGAGCAGTTCTTC.

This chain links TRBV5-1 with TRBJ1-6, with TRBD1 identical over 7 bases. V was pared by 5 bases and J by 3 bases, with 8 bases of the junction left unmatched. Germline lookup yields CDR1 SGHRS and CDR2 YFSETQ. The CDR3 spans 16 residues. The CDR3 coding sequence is TGCGCCAGCAGATATTGGGACAGTTTCTATAATTCACCCCTCCACTTT. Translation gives CASRYWDSFYNSPLHF.

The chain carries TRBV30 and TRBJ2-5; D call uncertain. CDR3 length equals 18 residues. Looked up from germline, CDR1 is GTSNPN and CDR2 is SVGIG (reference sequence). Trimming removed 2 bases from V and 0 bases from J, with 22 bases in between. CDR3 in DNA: TGTGCCTGGAGTCCTGGACCCTTGACCCCTCTAAACCAAGAGACCCAGTACTTC. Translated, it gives CAWSPGPLTPLNQETQYF.

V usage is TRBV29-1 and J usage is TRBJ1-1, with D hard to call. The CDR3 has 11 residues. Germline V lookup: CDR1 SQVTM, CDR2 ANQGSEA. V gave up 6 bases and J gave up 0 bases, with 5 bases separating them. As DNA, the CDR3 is TGCAGCGTCCGGGTGAACACTGAAGCTTTCTTT. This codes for CSVRVNTEAFF.

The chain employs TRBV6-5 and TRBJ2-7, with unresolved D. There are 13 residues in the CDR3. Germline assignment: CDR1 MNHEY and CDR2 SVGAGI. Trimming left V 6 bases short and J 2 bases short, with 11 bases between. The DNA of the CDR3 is TGTGCCAGCAGGGCGGACGGAACCTACGAGCAGTACTTC. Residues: CASRADGTYEQYF.

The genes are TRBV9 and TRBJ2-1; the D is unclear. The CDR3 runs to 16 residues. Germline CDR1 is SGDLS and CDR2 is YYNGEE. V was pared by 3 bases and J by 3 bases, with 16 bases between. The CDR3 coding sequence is TGTGCCAGCAGCGGCGGTCGGCGGCTGCTCTACAATGAGCAGTTCTTC. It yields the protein CASSGGRRLLYNEQFF.

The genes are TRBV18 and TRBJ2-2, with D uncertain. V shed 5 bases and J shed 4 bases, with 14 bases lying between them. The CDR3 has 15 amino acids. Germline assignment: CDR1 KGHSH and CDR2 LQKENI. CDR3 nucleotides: TGTGCCAGCTCATACCGGCCCCGAGCCACCGGGGAGCTGTTTTTT. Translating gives CASSYRPRATGELFF.

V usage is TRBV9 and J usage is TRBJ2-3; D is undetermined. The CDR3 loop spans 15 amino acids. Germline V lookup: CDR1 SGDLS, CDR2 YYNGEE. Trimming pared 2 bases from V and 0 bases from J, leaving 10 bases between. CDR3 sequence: CASSVGGSSTDTQYF. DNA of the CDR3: TGTGCCAGCAGCGTGGGCGGTTCTAGCACAGATACGCAGTATTTT.

CDR3 residues: CASSHCRGSNQPQHF. In DNA, the CDR3 is TGCGCCAGCAGTCATTGCAGGGGTAGCAATCAGCCCCAGCATTTT. This chain links TRBV23-1 with TRBJ1-5; TRBD1 is a possible D gene (6 bases). TRBV23-1 is an ORF, and what it does is uncertain. The CDR3 contains 15 residues. V was shortened by 3 bases and J by 0 bases, with 9 bases between the two germline ends.

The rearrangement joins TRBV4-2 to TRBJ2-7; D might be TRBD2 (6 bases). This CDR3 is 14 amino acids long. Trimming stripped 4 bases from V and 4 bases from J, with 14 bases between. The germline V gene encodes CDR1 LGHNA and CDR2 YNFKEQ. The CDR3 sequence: CASSPAGGIYEQYF. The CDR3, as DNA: TGTGCCAGCAGCCCGGCGGGCGGGATTTACGAGCAGTACTTC.

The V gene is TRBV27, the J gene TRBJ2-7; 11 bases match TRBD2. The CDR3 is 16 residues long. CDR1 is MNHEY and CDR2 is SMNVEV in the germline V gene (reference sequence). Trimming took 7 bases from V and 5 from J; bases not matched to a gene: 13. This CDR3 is CASTASSGGRPHEQYF. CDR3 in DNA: TGTGCCAGCACCGCCTCTAGCGGGGGGCGCCCCCACGAGCAGTACTTC.

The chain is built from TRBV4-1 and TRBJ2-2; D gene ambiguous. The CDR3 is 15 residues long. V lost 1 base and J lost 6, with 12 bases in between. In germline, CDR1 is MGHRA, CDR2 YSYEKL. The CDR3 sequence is CASSQAESTSGELFF. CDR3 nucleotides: TGCGCCAGCAGCCAAGCCGAGAGTACGTCCGGGGAGCTGTTTTTT.

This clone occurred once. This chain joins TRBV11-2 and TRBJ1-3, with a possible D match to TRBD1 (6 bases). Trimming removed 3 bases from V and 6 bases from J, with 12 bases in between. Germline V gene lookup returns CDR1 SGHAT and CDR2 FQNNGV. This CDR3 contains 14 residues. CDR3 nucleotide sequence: TGTGCCAGCAGCTTGAACAGGGTTGAAAACACCATATATTTT. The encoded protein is CASSLNRVENTIYF.

The CDR3 sequence is CASSLGTEQPYEQYF. The CDR3 DNA reads as TGTGCCAGCAGCCTCGGGACAGAGCAACCCTACGAGCAGTACTTC. The genes are TRBV28 and TRBJ2-7; 7 bases match TRBD1. This CDR3 comprises 15 residues. The V gene end was trimmed by 6 bases and the J gene end by 2 bases; junction bases not matched to a gene: 10. Germline assignment: CDR1 MDHEN and CDR2 SYDVKM.